The next 9 T cell receptor beta chains were all read from a single sample in a study of blood T cell repertoires in COVID-19. TCRdb's copy holds only in-frame clones and misses some; the assay was immunoSEQ multiplex PCR. The table includes fewer than 250,000 clones, over 75% detected once. Sequencing input: PBMCs or T cells enriched from blood (not recorded which). The receptors were sampled from a woman between 50 and 59 years old with acute COVID-19.

The chain uses TRBV5-6 and TRBJ1-4, with D uncertain. V was cut by 4 bases and J by 5 bases, with 9 bases left in between. The CDR3 spans 13 residues. Germline V lookup: CDR1 SGHDT, CDR2 YYEEEE. The CDR3 sequence is CASSGGINEKLFF. The CDR3 coding sequence is TGTGCCAGCAGCGGAGGGATAAATGAAAAACTGTTTTTT.

V and J are TRBV5-4 and TRBJ1-1; D possibly corresponds to TRBD1 (5 bases). Germline values: CDR1 SGHNT, CDR2 YYREEE (reference sequence). V was shortened by 0 bases and J by 4 bases, with 13 bases between the two germline ends. CDR3 length: 15 amino acids. DNA of the CDR3: TGTGCCAGCAGCTTGGATGCGGGGGTAACCACTGAAGCTTTCTTT. Protein sequence: CASSLDAGVTTEAFF. The variable domain in full, completed from reference TRBV5-4 and TRBJ1-1, reads ETGVTQSPTHLIKTRGQQVTLRCSSQSGHNTVSWYQQALGQGPQFIFQYYREEENGRGNFPPRFSGLQFPNYSSELNVNALELDDSALYLCASSLDAGVTTEAFFGQGTRLTVV.

The chain joins TRBV9 to TRBJ2-1, with 8 bases fitting TRBD2. V lost 0 bases, J lost 1 base, and 3 bases stayed unmatched. CDR3 length equals 16 residues. CDR1 and CDR2 from the germline V gene are SGDLS and YYNGEE. CDR3 sequence reads: CASSVATGGSYNEQFF. CDR3 coding DNA: TGTGCCAGCAGCGTAGCTACGGGAGGGTCCTACAATGAGCAGTTCTTC.

The chain recombines TRBV10-3 with TRBJ1-3, with 8 bases lining up with TRBD1. With 4 bases clipped from V and 4 bases from J, the junction kept 9 bases outside the gene matches. Germline V gene data show CDR1 as ENHRY and CDR2 as SYGVKD. The CDR3 has 16 amino acids. CDR3 residues: CAISAGQELLGNTIYF. CDR3 in DNA: TGTGCCATCAGTGCGGGACAGGAACTTCTGGGAAACACCATATATTTT.

This chain links TRBV7-2 with TRBJ1-2; D gene ambiguous. This CDR3 comprises 14 residues. Germline-derived CDR1 and CDR2 are SGHTA and FQGNSA. V dropped 3 bases and J dropped 5 bases, with 13 bases sitting between them. As DNA, the CDR3 is TGTGCCAGCAGCTTCGGCACAGTATCTTATGGCTACACCTTC. This translates into CASSFGTVSYGYTF.

The chain combines TRBV7-3 with TRBJ2-3; a weak D match, TRBD1 (7 bases). Trimming left V 5 bases short and J 2 bases short, with 14 bases between. The CDR3 sequence is 15 residues long. Germline V lookup: CDR1 SGHTA, CDR2 FQGTGA. The CDR3, as DNA: TGTGCCAGCAGCCCGGCGGGACAGAACACAGATACGCAGTATTTT. It yields the protein CASSPAGQNTDTQYF.

V and J are TRBV19 and TRBJ2-7, with 9 bases fitting TRBD1. J was trimmed by 3 bases and V by 3 bases; bases with no gene match: 9. CDR1 is LNHDA and CDR2 is SQIVND in the germline V gene (reference sequence). CDR3 length: 16 residues. In DNA form, the CDR3 reads TGTGCCAGTAGTATGCGACCTACGGGACAGGGCTACGAGCAGTACTTC. Protein product: CASSMRPTGQGYEQYF.

The chain joins TRBV10-2 to TRBJ2-6; tentatively, D is TRBD2 (7 bases). The CDR3 loop spans 18 amino acids. The V and J ends lost 3 bases and 5 bases respectively, with 20 bases between them. The germline gives CDR1 WSHSY, CDR2 SAAADI. The CDR3 region is CASSDGGGRLNWANVLTF. The CDR3 nucleotides read TGCGCCAGCAGTGATGGGGGGGGGCGCTTAAACTGGGCCAACGTCCTGACTTTC.

The rearrangement links TRBV13 to TRBJ2-7, with D unclear. Germline V gene sequence: CDR1 PRHDT, CDR2 FYEKMQ (reference sequence). There are 12 residues in the CDR3. The V end lost 4 bases, the J end lost 3 bases, and 7 bases lay between the germline ends. CDR3 sequence (DNA): TGTGCCAGCAGCTCCTCTCTCTACGAGCAGTACTTC. This translates into CASSSSLYEQYF.